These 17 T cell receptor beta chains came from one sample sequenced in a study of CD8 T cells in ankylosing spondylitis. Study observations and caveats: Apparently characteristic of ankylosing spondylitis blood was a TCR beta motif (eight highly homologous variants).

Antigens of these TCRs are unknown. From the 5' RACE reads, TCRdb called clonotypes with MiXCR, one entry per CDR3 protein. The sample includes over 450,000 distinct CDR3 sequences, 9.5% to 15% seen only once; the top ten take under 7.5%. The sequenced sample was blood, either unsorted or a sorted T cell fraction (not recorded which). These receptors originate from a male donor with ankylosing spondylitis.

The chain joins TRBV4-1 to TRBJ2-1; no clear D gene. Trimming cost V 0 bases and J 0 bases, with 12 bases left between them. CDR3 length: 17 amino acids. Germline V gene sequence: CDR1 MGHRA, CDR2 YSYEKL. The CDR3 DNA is TGCGCCAGCAGCCAAGAGAAACTCCCGAGCTCCTACAATGAGCAGTTCTTC. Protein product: CASSQEKLPSSYNEQFF.

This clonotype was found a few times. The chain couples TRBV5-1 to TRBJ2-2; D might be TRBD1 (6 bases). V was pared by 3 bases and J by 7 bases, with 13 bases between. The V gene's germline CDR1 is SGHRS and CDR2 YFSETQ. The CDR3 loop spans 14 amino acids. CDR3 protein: CASSSHREDGELFF. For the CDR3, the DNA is TGCGCCAGCAGCTCCCACAGGGAAGACGGGGAGCTGTTTTTT.

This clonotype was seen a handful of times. The CDR3 region has the DNA TGCGCCAGCAGCTTTAGTTCTACTAGCGGATACAATGAGCAGTTCTTC. Its translation is CASSFSSTSGYNEQFF. The chain is built from TRBV5-1 and TRBJ2-1, with TRBD2 identical over 8 bases. The CDR3 has 16 residues. Germline V gene data show CDR1 as SGHRS and CDR2 as YFSETQ. V gave up 2 bases and J gave up 4 bases; unmatched junction bases: 8.

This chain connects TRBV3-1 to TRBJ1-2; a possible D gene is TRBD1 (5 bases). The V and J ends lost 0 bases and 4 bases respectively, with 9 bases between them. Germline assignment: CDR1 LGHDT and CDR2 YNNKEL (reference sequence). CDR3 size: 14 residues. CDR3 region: CASSQEWGGYGYTF. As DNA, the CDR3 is TGTGCCAGCAGCCAAGAATGGGGGGGCTATGGCTACACCTTC.

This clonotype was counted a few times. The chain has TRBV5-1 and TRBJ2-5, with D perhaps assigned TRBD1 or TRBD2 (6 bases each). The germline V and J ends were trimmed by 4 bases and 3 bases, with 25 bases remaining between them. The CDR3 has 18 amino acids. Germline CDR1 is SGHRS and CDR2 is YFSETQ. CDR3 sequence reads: CASSQWGAWGSGEETQYF. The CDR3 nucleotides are TGCGCCAGCAGCCAATGGGGGGCCTGGGGTAGCGGAGAAGAGACCCAGTACTTC. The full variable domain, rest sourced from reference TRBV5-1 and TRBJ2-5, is KAGVTQTPRYLIKTRGQQVTLSCSPISGHRSVSWYQQTPGQGLQFLFEYFSETQRNKGNFPGRFSGRQFSNSRSEMNVSTLELGDSALYLCASSQWGAWGSGEETQYFGPGTRLLVL.

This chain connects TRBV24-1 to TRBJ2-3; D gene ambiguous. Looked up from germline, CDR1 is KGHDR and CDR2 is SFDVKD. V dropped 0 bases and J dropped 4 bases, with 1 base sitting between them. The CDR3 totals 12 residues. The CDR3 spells CATSDLSDTQYF. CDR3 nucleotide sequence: TGTGCCACCAGTGATTTGTCAGATACGCAGTATTTT.

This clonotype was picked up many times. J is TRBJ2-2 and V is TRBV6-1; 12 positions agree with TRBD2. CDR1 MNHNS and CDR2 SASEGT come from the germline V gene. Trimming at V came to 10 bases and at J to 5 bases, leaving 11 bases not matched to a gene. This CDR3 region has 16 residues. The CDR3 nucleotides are TGTGCCACCCGGCCCCCCGGGACTAGCGGGACCGGGGAGCTGTTTTTT. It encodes CATRPPGTSGTGELFF.

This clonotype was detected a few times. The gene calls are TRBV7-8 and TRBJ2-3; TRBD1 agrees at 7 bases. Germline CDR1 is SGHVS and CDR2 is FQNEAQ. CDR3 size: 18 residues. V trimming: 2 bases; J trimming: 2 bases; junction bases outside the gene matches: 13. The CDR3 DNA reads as TGTGCCAGCAGCTTACCCGTAGGGGGCAGCCACCTCACAGATACGCAGTATTTT. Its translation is CASSLPVGGSHLTDTQYF.

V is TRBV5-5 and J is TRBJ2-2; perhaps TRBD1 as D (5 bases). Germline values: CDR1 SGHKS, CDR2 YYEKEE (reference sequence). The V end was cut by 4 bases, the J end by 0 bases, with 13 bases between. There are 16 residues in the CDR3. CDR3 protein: CASSESGFPNTGELFF. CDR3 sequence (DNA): TGTGCCAGCAGCGAGTCAGGGTTCCCGAACACCGGGGAGCTGTTTTTT.

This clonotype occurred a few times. The CDR3 protein is CASSRRPGGGTDTQYF. CDR3 bases: TGTGCCAGCAGCCGTCGTCCCGGGGGAGGCACAGATACGCAGTATTTT. The chain has TRBV11-2 and TRBJ2-3, with D perhaps TRBD2 (6 bases). Germline assignment: CDR1 SGHAT and CDR2 FQNNGV. V lost 5 bases, J lost 1 base, and 16 bases lay in between. This CDR3 is 16 amino acids long.

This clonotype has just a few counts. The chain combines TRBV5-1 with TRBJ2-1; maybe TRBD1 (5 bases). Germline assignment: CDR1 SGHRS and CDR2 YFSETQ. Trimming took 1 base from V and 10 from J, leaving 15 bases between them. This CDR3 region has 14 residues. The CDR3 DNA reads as TGCGCCAGCAGCTTGTACGGGTCCCGGACAGAGCAGTTCTTC. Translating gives CASSLYGSRTEQFF. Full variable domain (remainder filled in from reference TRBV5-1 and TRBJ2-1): KAGVTQTPRYLIKTRGQQVTLSCSPISGHRSVSWYQQTPGQGLQFLFEYFSETQRNKGNFPGRFSGRQFSNSRSEMNVSTLELGDSALYLCASSLYGSRTEQFFGPGTRLTVL.

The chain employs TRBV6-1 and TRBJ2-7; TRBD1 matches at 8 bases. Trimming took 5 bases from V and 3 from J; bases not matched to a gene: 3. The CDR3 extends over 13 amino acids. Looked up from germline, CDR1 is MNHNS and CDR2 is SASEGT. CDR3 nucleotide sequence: TGTGCCAGCAGTAAGGACAGGGTCTACGAGCAGTACGTC. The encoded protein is CASSKDRVYEQYV.

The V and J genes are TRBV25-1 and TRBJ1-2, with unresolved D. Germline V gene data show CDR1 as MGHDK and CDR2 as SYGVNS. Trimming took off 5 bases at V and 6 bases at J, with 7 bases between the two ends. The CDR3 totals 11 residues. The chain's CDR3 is CASSFTDGYTF. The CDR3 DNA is TGTGCCAGCAGTTTCACAGATGGCTACACCTTC.

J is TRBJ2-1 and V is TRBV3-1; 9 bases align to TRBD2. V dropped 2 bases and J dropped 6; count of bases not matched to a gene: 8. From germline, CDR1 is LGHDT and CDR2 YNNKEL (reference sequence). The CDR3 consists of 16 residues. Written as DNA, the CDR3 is TGTGCCAGCAGCCAACAAAGGGCTAGCGGGATCAATGAGCAGTTCTTC. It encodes CASSQQRASGINEQFF.

CDR3 nucleotides: TGCAGTGCTAGAGATCGGTCCCAATGGGGGGGCACTGAAGCTTTCTTT. Protein sequence: CSARDRSQWGGTEAFF. The chain links TRBV20-1 to TRBJ1-1, with D perhaps matching TRBD1 (5 bases). V lost 0 bases to trimming and J lost 4 bases, with 18 bases between them. The length of the CDR3 is 16 residues. Per the germline V gene, CDR1 is DFQATT and CDR2 is SNEGSKA (reference sequence).

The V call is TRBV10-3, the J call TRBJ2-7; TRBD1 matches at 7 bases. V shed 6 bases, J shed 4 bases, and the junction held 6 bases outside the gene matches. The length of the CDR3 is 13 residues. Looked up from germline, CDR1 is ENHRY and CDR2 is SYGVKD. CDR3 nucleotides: TGTGCCATCAGAGAGGACAGGAATTACGAGCAGTACGTC. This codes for CAIREDRNYEQYV.

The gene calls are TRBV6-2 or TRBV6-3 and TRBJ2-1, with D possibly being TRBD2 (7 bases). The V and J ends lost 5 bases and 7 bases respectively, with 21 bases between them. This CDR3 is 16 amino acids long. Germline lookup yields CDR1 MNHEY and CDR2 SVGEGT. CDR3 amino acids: CASSPSWGGWWNEQFF. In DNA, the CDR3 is TGTGCCAGCAGTCCAAGTTGGGGGGGCTGGTGGAATGAGCAGTTCTTC.